The clone carrying this T cell receptor beta chain was seen a few times. This sample was included in a study of response to subunit inactivated influenza vaccine. Germline lookup yields CDR1 ENHRY and CDR2 SYGVKD. The CDR3 length is 15 residues. V gave up 2 bases and J gave up 5 bases; unmatched junction bases: 9. TCRdb reanalysed the RT-PCR reads using MiXCR and keeps one entry per CDR3 protein. The sample contains 800,000 to 1,000,000 distinct CDR3 sequences, 21% of which appear only once. The chain is built from TRBV10-3 and TRBJ2-7; 7 nucleotides agree with TRBD1. The origin of this receptor is a man aged 45-60 years who received an inactivated influenza vaccine. Source: PBMCs from blood, taken roughly 5 days after vaccination. As DNA, the CDR3 is TGTGCCATCAGTGAGCCCTCAAAACAGGGGAACGAGCAGTACTTC. Translating gives CAISEPSKQGNEQYF.